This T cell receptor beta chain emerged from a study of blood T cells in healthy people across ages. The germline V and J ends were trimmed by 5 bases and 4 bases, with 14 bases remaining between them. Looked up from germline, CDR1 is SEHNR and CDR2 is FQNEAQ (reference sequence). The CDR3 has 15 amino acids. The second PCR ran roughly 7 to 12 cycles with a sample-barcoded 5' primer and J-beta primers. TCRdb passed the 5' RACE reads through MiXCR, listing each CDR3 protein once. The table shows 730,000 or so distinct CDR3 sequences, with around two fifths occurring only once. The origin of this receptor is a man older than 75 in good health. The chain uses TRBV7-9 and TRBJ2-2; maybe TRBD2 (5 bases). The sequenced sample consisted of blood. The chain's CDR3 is CASSHRTAGTGELFF. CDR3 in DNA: TGTGCCAGCAGCCACCGGACCGCGGGCACCGGGGAGCTGTTTTTT. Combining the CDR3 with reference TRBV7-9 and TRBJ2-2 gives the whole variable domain DTGVSQNPRHKITKRGQNVTFRCDPISEHNRLYWYRQTLGQGPEFLTYFQNEAQLEKSRLLSDRFSAERPKGSFSTLEIQRTEQGDSAMYLCASSHRTAGTGELFFGEGSRLTVL.